This is a list of T cell receptor beta chains from one sample in a study of cytomegalovirus exposure and HLA in healthy donors. TCRdb's copy holds only in-frame clones and misses some; the assay was immunoSEQ multiplex PCR. The sample lists over 150,000 clones, roughly 89% seen once, with over 0.8% in the top ten. Input material: PBMCs. The receptor source for this set is a woman in her 30s in good health and CMV-seronegative. The CDR3 runs from the conserved cysteine through the conserved F or W. The D gene is left open where the match is weak. Rows may omit the clone size; those that give it use once, few, many or a size class.

d_call: TRBD2; v_call: TRBV15; clone_size: -; j_call: TRBJ2-5; cdr3_length: 17; cdr3_aa: CATSRGGPGREGETQYF; cdr3_nt: TGTGCCACCAGCAGAGGGGGACCTGGGAGGGAAGGGGAGACCCAGTACTTC
d_call: TRBD1; v_call: TRBV5-4; clone_size: -; j_call: TRBJ1-2; cdr3_length: 16; cdr3_aa: CASSLPGQGKVFGYTF; cdr3_nt: TGTGCCAGCAGCTTACCGGGACAGGGGAAAGTTTTTGGCTACACCTTC
d_call: TRBD1; v_call: TRBV2; clone_size: -; j_call: TRBJ1-2; cdr3_length: 16; cdr3_aa: CASRSYGTGGNYGYTF; cdr3_nt: TGTGCCAGCAGGTCCTATGGGACAGGGGGGAACTATGGCTACACCTTC
d_call: -; v_call: TRBV6-1; clone_size: -; j_call: TRBJ2-4; cdr3_length: 16; cdr3_aa: CASNESPRGAKNIQYF; cdr3_nt: TGTGCCAGCAATGAATCCCCTCGGGGGGCCAAAAACATTCAGTACTTC
d_call: TRBD2; v_call: TRBV11-2; clone_size: -; j_call: TRBJ2-7; cdr3_length: 15; cdr3_aa: CASSLQTSGTHEQYF; cdr3_nt: TGTGCCAGCAGCCTTCAGACTAGCGGGACTCACGAGCAGTACTTC
d_call: TRBD1; v_call: TRBV7-9; clone_size: -; j_call: TRBJ2-2; cdr3_length: 17; cdr3_aa: CASSLALGQGGPGELFF; cdr3_nt: TGTGCCAGCAGCTTAGCGCTCGGACAGGGTGGTCCCGGGGAGCTGTTTTTT
d_call: TRBD1; v_call: TRBV2; clone_size: few; j_call: TRBJ1-5; cdr3_length: 16; cdr3_aa: CASSGTGVNSNQPQHF; cdr3_nt: TGTGCCAGCAGTGGGACAGGGGTTAATAGCAATCAGCCCCAGCATTTT
d_call: -; v_call: TRBV9; clone_size: -; j_call: TRBJ1-1; cdr3_length: 15; cdr3_aa: CASSVGRGSVTEAFF; cdr3_nt: TGTGCCAGCAGCGTAGGCAGGGGTTCAGTCACTGAAGCTTTCTTT
d_call: TRBD2; v_call: TRBV9; clone_size: once; j_call: TRBJ2-1; cdr3_length: 15; cdr3_aa: CASSAAGTTSNEQFF; cdr3_nt: TGTGCCAGCAGCGCAGCCGGGACTACATCCAATGAGCAGTTCTTC
d_call: TRBD1; v_call: TRBV10-2; clone_size: few; j_call: TRBJ1-4; cdr3_length: 15; cdr3_aa: CASSATGTGYEKLFF; cdr3_nt: TGCGCCAGCAGCGCAACCGGGACAGGGTATGAAAAACTGTTTTTT
d_call: TRBD2; v_call: TRBV18; clone_size: -; j_call: TRBJ2-5; cdr3_length: 16; cdr3_aa: CASSPQGLAGVETQYF; cdr3_nt: TGTGCCAGCTCACCACAAGGACTAGCGGGAGTCGAGACCCAGTACTTC
d_call: -; v_call: TRBV5-1; clone_size: -; j_call: TRBJ2-2; cdr3_length: 16; cdr3_aa: CASSLRQGGYAGELFF; cdr3_nt: TGCGCCAGCAGCTTACGACAGGGAGGTTACGCCGGGGAGCTGTTTTTT
d_call: -; v_call: TRBV27; clone_size: -; j_call: TRBJ1-2; cdr3_length: 13; cdr3_aa: CASSPNGQSGYTF; cdr3_nt: TGTGCCAGCAGTCCCAACGGACAGAGTGGCTACACCTTC
d_call: -; v_call: TRBV4-3; clone_size: -; j_call: TRBJ2-6; cdr3_length: 15; cdr3_aa: CASSHTESGANVLTF; cdr3_nt: TGCGCCAGCAGCCACACAGAGTCTGGGGCCAACGTCCTGACTTTC
d_call: -; v_call: TRBV7-2; clone_size: -; j_call: TRBJ1-5; cdr3_length: 14; cdr3_aa: CASSLRGSGQPQHF; cdr3_nt: TGTGCCAGCAGCTTGAGGGGGTCGGGTCAGCCCCAGCATTTT
d_call: TRBD1; v_call: TRBV5-4; clone_size: -; j_call: TRBJ2-7; cdr3_length: 13; cdr3_aa: CASSPGQDYEQYF; cdr3_nt: TGTGCCAGCAGCCCGGGACAGGACTACGAGCAGTACTTC
d_call: -; v_call: TRBV2; clone_size: -; j_call: TRBJ2-7; cdr3_length: 14; cdr3_aa: CASSSRGSSYEQYF; cdr3_nt: TGTGCCAGCAGTTCAAGGGGAAGCTCCTACGAGCAGTACTTC
d_call: -; v_call: TRBV19; clone_size: -; j_call: TRBJ2-5; cdr3_length: 15; cdr3_aa: CASSPSQAAAETQYF; cdr3_nt: TGTGCCAGTAGTCCGTCCCAGGCCGCCGCGGAGACCCAGTACTTC
d_call: TRBD1; v_call: TRBV2; clone_size: -; j_call: TRBJ1-4; cdr3_length: 13; cdr3_aa: CASGGTDGEKLFF; cdr3_nt: TGTGCCAGCGGCGGGACAGATGGTGAAAAACTGTTTTTT
d_call: TRBD1; v_call: TRBV5-1; clone_size: -; j_call: TRBJ2-1; cdr3_length: 16; cdr3_aa: CASSLGTGRPYNEQFF; cdr3_nt: TGCGCCAGCAGCTTGGGGACAGGCAGGCCCTACAATGAGCAGTTCTTC
d_call: -; v_call: TRBV9; clone_size: -; j_call: TRBJ1-4; cdr3_length: 14; cdr3_aa: CASSVRGTNEKLFF; cdr3_nt: TGTGCCAGCAGCGTCAGGGGTACTAATGAAAAACTGTTTTTT
d_call: -; v_call: TRBV27; clone_size: -; j_call: TRBJ2-7; cdr3_length: 15; cdr3_aa: CASRRSTVRGLEQYF; cdr3_nt: TGTGCCAGCAGAAGGTCCACAGTTCGCGGGCTCGAGCAGTACTTC
d_call: TRBD1; v_call: TRBV15; clone_size: few; j_call: TRBJ1-4; cdr3_length: 18; cdr3_aa: CATSRSPVQGAAGEKLFF; cdr3_nt: TGTGCCACCAGCAGATCTCCGGTACAGGGGGCGGCAGGTGAAAAACTGTTTTTT
d_call: -; v_call: TRBV5-1; clone_size: -; j_call: TRBJ2-7; cdr3_length: 16; cdr3_aa: CASSFFRTGVKYEQYF; cdr3_nt: TGCGCCAGCAGCTTCTTCCGGACTGGGGTTAAGTACGAGCAGTACTTC
d_call: -; v_call: TRBV11-1; clone_size: -; j_call: TRBJ2-1; cdr3_length: 14; cdr3_aa: CASRGGDRGNEQFF; cdr3_nt: TGTGCCAGCAGAGGGGGGGACCGTGGGAATGAGCAGTTCTTC
d_call: -; v_call: TRBV30; clone_size: -; j_call: TRBJ1-2; cdr3_length: 13; cdr3_aa: CAWSPLTGYGYTF; cdr3_nt: TGTGCCTGGAGTCCACTGACAGGCTATGGCTACACCTTC
d_call: -; v_call: TRBV4-1; clone_size: -; j_call: TRBJ2-5; cdr3_length: 12; cdr3_aa: CASSQGGLTQYF; cdr3_nt: TGCGCCAGCAGCCAGGGGGGTCTAACCCAGTACTTC
d_call: -; v_call: TRBV14; clone_size: -; j_call: TRBJ2-2; cdr3_length: 14; cdr3_aa: CASSQVRGAGELFF; cdr3_nt: TGTGCCAGCAGCCAAGTACGGGGAGCAGGGGAGCTGTTTTTT
d_call: -; v_call: TRBV15; clone_size: -; j_call: TRBJ1-5; cdr3_length: 15; cdr3_aa: CATKGTPNSNQPQHF; cdr3_nt: TGTGCCACCAAGGGGACACCTAATAGCAATCAGCCCCAGCATTTT
d_call: TRBD1; v_call: TRBV4-2; clone_size: -; j_call: TRBJ1-5; cdr3_length: 16; cdr3_aa: CASSQEDRVGNQPQHF; cdr3_nt: TGTGCCAGCAGCCAAGAGGACAGGGTGGGCAATCAGCCCCAGCATTTT
d_call: TRBD2; v_call: TRBV7-6; clone_size: -; j_call: TRBJ2-5; cdr3_length: 15; cdr3_aa: CASKVAGGPLETQYF; cdr3_nt: TGTGCCAGCAAAGTAGCGGGAGGGCCTCTGGAGACCCAGTACTTC
d_call: -; v_call: TRBV29-1; clone_size: -; j_call: TRBJ1-4; cdr3_length: 15; cdr3_aa: CSVEKGKGRGEKLFF; cdr3_nt: TGCAGCGTTGAAAAGGGGAAGGGGCGGGGTGAAAAACTGTTTTTT
d_call: -; v_call: TRBV7-7; clone_size: -; j_call: TRBJ2-5; cdr3_length: 15; cdr3_aa: CASSLAEDSPGTQYF; cdr3_nt: TGTGCCAGCAGCTTAGCAGAGGACAGCCCCGGGACCCAGTACTTC
d_call: -; v_call: TRBV18; clone_size: -; j_call: TRBJ1-4; cdr3_length: 16; cdr3_aa: CASSPAGVAPNEKLFF; cdr3_nt: TGTGCCAGCTCACCAGCAGGGGTGGCCCCTAATGAAAAACTGTTTTTT
d_call: TRBD1; v_call: TRBV7-2; clone_size: once; j_call: TRBJ1-6; cdr3_length: 17; cdr3_aa: CASSLGAGTGGGSPLHF; cdr3_nt: TGTGCCAGCAGCTTAGGAGCCGGGACAGGCGGGGGTTCACCCCTCCACTTT
d_call: -; v_call: TRBV13; clone_size: -; j_call: TRBJ1-2; cdr3_length: 16; cdr3_aa: CASSSRGAGLNYGYTF; cdr3_nt: TGTGCCAGCAGCTCTCGGGGGGCGGGGCTTAACTATGGCTACACCTTC
d_call: -; v_call: TRBV10-3; clone_size: once; j_call: TRBJ2-4; cdr3_length: 15; cdr3_aa: CAISEQGDIKNIQYF; cdr3_nt: TGTGCCATCAGTGAGCAAGGGGACATCAAAAACATTCAGTACTTC
d_call: -; v_call: TRBV11-2; clone_size: -; j_call: TRBJ2-2; cdr3_length: 15; cdr3_aa: CASSSGTRGTGELFF; cdr3_nt: TGTGCCAGCAGCTCCGGGACTCGGGGCACCGGGGAGCTGTTTTTT
d_call: -; v_call: TRBV15; clone_size: -; j_call: TRBJ2-7; cdr3_length: 15; cdr3_aa: CATKREGEASYEQYF; cdr3_nt: TGTGCCACCAAAAGGGAGGGGGAGGCCTCCTACGAGCAGTACTTC
d_call: TRBD2; v_call: TRBV6-6; clone_size: -; j_call: TRBJ2-1; cdr3_length: 16; cdr3_aa: CASSSPRGGGSNEQFF; cdr3_nt: TGTGCCAGCAGTTCCCCCCGGGGGGGTGGGTCCAATGAGCAGTTCTTC
d_call: -; v_call: TRBV20-1; clone_size: -; j_call: TRBJ2-7; cdr3_length: 11; cdr3_aa: CSAQMGGEQYF; cdr3_nt: TGCAGTGCCCAGATGGGGGGCGAGCAGTACTTC
d_call: -; v_call: TRBV27; clone_size: -; j_call: TRBJ2-4; cdr3_length: 16; cdr3_aa: CASGRGSGLAKNIQYF; cdr3_nt: TGTGCCAGCGGCCGAGGGAGTGGTTTGGCCAAAAACATTCAGTACTTC
d_call: TRBD2; v_call: TRBV5-1; clone_size: -; j_call: TRBJ2-5; cdr3_length: 15; cdr3_aa: CASSLVGGRQETQYF; cdr3_nt: TGCGCCAGCAGCTTGGTCGGGGGGAGGCAAGAGACCCAGTACTTC
d_call: TRBD1; v_call: TRBV29-1; clone_size: -; j_call: TRBJ2-7; cdr3_length: 14; cdr3_aa: CSVVSGQDSYEQYF; cdr3_nt: TGCAGCGTTGTTTCGGGACAGGACTCCTACGAGCAGTACTTC
d_call: -; v_call: TRBV10-1; clone_size: -; j_call: TRBJ2-2; cdr3_length: 15; cdr3_aa: CASRQNVGGTGELFF; cdr3_nt: TGCGCCAGCAGGCAGAATGTGGGGGGCACCGGGGAGCTGTTTTTT
d_call: TRBD1; v_call: TRBV7-9; clone_size: -; j_call: TRBJ2-3; cdr3_length: 16; cdr3_aa: CASSTDPGTGPDTQYF; cdr3_nt: TGTGCCAGCAGCACAGACCCCGGGACAGGGCCAGATACGCAGTATTTT
d_call: TRBD1; v_call: TRBV6-5; clone_size: -; j_call: TRBJ1-1; cdr3_length: 16; cdr3_aa: CASSYWVGQGYTEAFF; cdr3_nt: TGTGCCAGCAGTTACTGGGTGGGACAGGGTTACACTGAAGCTTTCTTT
d_call: TRBD1; v_call: TRBV7-2; clone_size: -; j_call: TRBJ1-2; cdr3_length: 15; cdr3_aa: CASSQSGRGVNGYTF; cdr3_nt: TGTGCCAGCAGCCAAAGCGGCAGGGGGGTGAATGGCTACACCTTC
d_call: TRBD2; v_call: TRBV11-2; clone_size: -; j_call: TRBJ2-6; cdr3_length: 18; cdr3_aa: CASSLVGGGPSGANVLTF; cdr3_nt: TGTGCCAGCAGCTTAGTGGGCGGGGGGCCCTCTGGGGCCAACGTCCTGACTTTC
d_call: TRBD1; v_call: TRBV7-9; clone_size: -; j_call: TRBJ2-5; cdr3_length: 16; cdr3_aa: CASSFAPGQIQETQYF; cdr3_nt: TGTGCCAGCAGCTTCGCTCCGGGACAGATACAAGAGACCCAGTACTTC
d_call: -; v_call: TRBV27; clone_size: -; j_call: TRBJ1-1; cdr3_length: 12; cdr3_aa: CASAGQNTEAFF; cdr3_nt: TGTGCCAGCGCCGGACAGAACACTGAAGCTTTCTTT